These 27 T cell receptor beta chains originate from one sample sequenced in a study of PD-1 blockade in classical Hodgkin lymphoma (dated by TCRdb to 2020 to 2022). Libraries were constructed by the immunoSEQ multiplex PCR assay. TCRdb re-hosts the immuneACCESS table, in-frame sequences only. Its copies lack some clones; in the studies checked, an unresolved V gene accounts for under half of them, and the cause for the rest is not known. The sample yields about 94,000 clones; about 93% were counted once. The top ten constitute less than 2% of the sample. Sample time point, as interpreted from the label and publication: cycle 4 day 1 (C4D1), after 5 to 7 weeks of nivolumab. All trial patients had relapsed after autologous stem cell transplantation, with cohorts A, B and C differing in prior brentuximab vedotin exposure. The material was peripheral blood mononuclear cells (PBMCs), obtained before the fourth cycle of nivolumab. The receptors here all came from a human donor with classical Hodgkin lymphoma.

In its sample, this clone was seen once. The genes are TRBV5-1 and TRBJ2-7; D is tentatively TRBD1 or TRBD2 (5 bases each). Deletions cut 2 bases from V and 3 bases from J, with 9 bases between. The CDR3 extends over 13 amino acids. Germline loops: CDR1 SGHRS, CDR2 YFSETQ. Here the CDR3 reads CASSFGTLYEQYF. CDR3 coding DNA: TGCGCCAGCAGCTTTGGGACCCTCTACGAGCAGTACTTC.

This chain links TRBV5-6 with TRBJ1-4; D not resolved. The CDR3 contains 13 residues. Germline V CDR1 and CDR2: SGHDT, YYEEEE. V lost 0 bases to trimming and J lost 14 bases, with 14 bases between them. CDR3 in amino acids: CASSLGSQVELFF. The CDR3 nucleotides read TGTGCCAGCAGCTTGGGGTCCCAGGTTGAGCTGTTTTTT.

The CDR3 reads CASSPVTGRYEQYF. CDR3 nucleotides: TGCGCCAGCAGCCCGGTGACCGGGAGGTACGAGCAGTACTTC. The rearrangement joins TRBV5-1 to TRBJ2-7, with 7 positions matching TRBD2. Unmatched junction bases numbered 8, after V lost 4 bases and J lost 4 bases. Germline V gives CDR1 SGHRS, CDR2 YFSETQ. This CDR3 is built from 14 residues.

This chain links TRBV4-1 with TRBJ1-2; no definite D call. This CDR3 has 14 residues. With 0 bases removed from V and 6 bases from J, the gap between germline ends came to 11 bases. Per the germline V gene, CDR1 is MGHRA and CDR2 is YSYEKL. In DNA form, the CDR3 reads TGCGCCAGCAGCCAAGAAACTGCGGCCGATGGCTACACCTTC. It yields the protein CASSQETAADGYTF.

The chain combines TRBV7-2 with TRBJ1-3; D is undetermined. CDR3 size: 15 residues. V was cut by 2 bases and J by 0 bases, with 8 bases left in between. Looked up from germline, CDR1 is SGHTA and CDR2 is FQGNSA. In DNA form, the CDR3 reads TGTGCCAGCAGCTTACAGTCGGGCTCTGGAAACACCATATATTTT. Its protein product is CASSLQSGSGNTIYF.

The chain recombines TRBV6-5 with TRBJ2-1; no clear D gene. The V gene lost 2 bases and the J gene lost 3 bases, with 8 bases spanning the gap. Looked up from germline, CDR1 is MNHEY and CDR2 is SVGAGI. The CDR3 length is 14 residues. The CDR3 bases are TGTGCCAGCAGTTACAGGCAGAACTACAATGAGCAGTTCTTC. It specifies CASSYRQNYNEQFF.

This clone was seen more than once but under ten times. As DNA, the CDR3 is TGTGCCAGCAGCCCAACTCAACCGGGACAGATCCAAGAGACCCAGTACTTC. It codes for CASSPTQPGQIQETQYF. The chain uses TRBV7-2 and TRBJ2-5; 7 bases are a match to TRBD1. The CDR3 has 17 amino acids. Germline CDR1 is SGHTA and CDR2 is FQGNSA. The J segment lost 1 base and the V segment lost 5 bases, leaving 13 bases of the junction unmatched.

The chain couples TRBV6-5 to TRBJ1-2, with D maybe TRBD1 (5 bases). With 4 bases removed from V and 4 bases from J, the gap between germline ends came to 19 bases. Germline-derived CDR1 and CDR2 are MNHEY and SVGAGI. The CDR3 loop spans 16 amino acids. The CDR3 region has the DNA TGTGCCAGCAGTTCAATTAAAGGGGTCGCAAGCTATGGCTACACCTTC. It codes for CASSSIKGVASYGYTF.

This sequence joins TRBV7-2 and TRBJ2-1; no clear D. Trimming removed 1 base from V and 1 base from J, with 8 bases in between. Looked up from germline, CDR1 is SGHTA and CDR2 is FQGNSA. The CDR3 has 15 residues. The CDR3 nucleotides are TGTGCCAGCAGCTTAGGGGTCGGTTCCTACAATGAGCAGTTCTTC. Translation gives CASSLGVGSYNEQFF.

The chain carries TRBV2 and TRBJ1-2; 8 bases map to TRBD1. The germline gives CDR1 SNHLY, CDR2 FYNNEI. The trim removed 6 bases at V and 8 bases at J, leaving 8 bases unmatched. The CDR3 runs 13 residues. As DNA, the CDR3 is TGTGCCAGCAGAGCCCAACAGGGGGGAGGCTACACCTTC. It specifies CASRAQQGGGYTF. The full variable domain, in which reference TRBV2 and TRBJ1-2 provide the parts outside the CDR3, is EPEVTQTPSHQVTQMGQEVILRCVPISNHLYFYWYRQILGQKVEFLVSFYNNEISEKSEIFDDQFSVERPDGSNFTLKIRSTKLEDSAMYFCASRAQQGGGYTFGSGTRLTVV.

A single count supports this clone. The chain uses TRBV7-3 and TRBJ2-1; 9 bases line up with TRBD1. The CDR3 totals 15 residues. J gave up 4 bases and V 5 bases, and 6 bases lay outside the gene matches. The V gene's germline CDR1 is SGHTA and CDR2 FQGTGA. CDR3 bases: TGTGCCAGCAGCCTACAGGGGGCTTCATACAATGAGCAGTTCTTC. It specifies CASSLQGASYNEQFF.

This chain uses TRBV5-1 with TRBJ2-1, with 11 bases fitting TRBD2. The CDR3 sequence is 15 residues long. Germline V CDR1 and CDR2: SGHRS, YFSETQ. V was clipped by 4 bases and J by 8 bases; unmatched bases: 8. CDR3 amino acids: CASSETSGMSYEQFF. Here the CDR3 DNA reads TGCGCCAGCAGCGAGACTAGCGGGATGTCCTATGAGCAGTTCTTC.

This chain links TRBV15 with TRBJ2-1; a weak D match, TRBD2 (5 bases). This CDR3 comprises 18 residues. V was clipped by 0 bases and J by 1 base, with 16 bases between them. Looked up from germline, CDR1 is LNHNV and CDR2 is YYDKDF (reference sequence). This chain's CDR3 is CATSRDYAGEISYNEQFF. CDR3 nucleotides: TGTGCCACCAGCAGAGATTATGCGGGCGAGATATCCTACAATGAGCAGTTCTTC.

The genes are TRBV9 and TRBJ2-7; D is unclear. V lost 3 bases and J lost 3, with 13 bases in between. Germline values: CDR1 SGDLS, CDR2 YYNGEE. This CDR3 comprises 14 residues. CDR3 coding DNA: TGTGCCAGCAGCGACCCCCGGACCGGCTACGAGCAGTACTTC. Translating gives CASSDPRTGYEQYF.

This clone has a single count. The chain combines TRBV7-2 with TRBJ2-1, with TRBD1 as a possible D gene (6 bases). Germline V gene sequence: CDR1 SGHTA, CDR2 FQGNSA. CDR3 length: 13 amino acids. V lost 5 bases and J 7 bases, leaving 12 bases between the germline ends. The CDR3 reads CASSVLQGNEQFF. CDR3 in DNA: TGTGCCAGCAGCGTATTACAGGGAAATGAGCAGTTCTTC.

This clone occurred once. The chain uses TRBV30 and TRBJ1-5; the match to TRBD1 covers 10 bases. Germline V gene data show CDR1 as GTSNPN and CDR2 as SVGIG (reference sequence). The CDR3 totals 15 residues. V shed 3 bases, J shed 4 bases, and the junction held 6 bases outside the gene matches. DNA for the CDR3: TGTGCCTGGAGCGCCGGGACAGGGGTTAATCAGCCCCAGCATTTT. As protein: CAWSAGTGVNQPQHF.

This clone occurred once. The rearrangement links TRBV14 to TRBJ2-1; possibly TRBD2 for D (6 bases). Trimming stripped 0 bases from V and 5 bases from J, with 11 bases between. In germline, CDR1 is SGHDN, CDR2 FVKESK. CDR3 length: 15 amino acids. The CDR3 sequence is CASSQDGGFNNEQFF. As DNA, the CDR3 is TGTGCCAGCAGCCAAGATGGAGGGTTTAACAATGAGCAGTTCTTC.

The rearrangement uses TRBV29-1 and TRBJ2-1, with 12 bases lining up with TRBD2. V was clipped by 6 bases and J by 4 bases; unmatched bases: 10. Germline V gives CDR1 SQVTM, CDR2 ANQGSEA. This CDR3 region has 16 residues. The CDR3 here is CSVLGFGLAGYNEQFF. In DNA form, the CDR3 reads TGCAGCGTATTGGGATTCGGACTAGCGGGGTACAATGAGCAGTTCTTC.

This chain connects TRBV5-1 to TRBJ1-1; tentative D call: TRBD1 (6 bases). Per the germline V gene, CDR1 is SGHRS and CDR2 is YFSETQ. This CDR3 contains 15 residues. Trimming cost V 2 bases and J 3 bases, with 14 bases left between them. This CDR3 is CASSFYRESHTEAFF. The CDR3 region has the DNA TGCGCCAGCAGCTTCTACAGGGAGTCGCACACTGAAGCTTTCTTT.

The CDR3 region is CAWVSGTSGSYNEQFF. CDR3 nucleotides: TGTGCCTGGGTTTCCGGGACTAGCGGGTCCTACAATGAGCAGTTCTTC. The chain joins TRBV30 to TRBJ2-1; 12 bases are a match to TRBD2. Trimming removed 5 bases from V and 1 base from J; junction bases left unmatched: 6. The CDR3 has 16 amino acids. Looked up from germline, CDR1 is GTSNPN and CDR2 is SVGIG (reference sequence). The full variable domain, rest sourced from reference TRBV30 and TRBJ2-1, is SQTIHQWPATLVQPVGSPLSLECTVEGTSNPNLYWYRQAAGRGLQLLFYSVGIGQISSEVPQNLSASRPQDRQFILSSKKLLLSDSGFYLCAWVSGTSGSYNEQFFGPGTRLTVL.

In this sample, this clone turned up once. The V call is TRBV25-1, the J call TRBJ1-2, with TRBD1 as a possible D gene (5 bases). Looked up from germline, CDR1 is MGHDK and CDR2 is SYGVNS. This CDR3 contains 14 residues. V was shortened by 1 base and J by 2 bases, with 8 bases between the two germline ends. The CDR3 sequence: CASSEWGSNYGYTF. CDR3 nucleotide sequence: TGTGCCAGCAGTGAATGGGGCAGCAACTATGGCTACACCTTC.

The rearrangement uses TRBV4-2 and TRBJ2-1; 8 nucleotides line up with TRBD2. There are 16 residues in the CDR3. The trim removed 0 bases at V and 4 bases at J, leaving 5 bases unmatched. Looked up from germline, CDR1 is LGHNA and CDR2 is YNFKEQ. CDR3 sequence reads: CASSQEGVAGYNEQFF. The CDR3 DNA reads TGTGCCAGCAGCCAAGAGGGAGTAGCGGGGTACAATGAGCAGTTCTTC.

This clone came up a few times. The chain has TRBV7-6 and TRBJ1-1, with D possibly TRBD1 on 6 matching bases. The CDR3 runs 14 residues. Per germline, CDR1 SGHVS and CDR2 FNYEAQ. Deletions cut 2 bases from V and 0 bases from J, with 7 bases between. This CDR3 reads CASSLTGLNTEAFF. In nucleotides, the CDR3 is TGTGCCAGCAGCTTAACAGGGCTGAACACTGAAGCTTTCTTT.

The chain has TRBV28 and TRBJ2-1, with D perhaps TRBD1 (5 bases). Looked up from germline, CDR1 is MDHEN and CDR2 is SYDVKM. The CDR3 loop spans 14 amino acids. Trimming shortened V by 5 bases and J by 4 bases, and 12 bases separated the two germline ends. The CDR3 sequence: CASSISDRYNEQFF. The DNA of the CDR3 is TGTGCCAGCAGTATATCAGACAGATACAATGAGCAGTTCTTC.

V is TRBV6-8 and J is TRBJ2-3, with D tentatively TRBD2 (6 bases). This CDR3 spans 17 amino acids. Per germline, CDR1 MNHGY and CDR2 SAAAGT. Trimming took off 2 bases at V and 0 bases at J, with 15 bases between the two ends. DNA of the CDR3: TGTGCCAGCAGTTACACGCTAGCGAATACTAGCACAGATACGCAGTATTTT. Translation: CASSYTLANTSTDTQYF.

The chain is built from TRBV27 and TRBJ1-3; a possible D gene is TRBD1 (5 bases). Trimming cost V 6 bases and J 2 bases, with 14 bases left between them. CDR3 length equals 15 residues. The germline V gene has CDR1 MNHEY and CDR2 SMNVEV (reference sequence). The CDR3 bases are TGTGCCAGCAGACGGGGGTCAGGCACTGGAAACACCATATATTTT. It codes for CASRRGSGTGNTIYF.

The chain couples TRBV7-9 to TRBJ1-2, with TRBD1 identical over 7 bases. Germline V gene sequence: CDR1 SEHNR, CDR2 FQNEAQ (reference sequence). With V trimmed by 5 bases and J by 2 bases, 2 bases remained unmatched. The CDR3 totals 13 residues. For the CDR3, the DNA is TGTGCCAGCAGCCCGGACAGGAACTATGGCTACACCTTC. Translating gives CASSPDRNYGYTF.